This T cell receptor (beta chain) was found in a study of Ad26.COV2.S vaccination and SARS-CoV-2 variants. Across the study: The donor participated in the COV1001 trial, in its Ad26.COV2.S arm. Doses of Ad26.COV2.S were injected into muscle once or twice, 56 days apart.

Treatment indicated: roughly 19 received Ad26.COV2.S at low or high dose, single or two shots; five or six received placebo; per-sample allocation not given. The samples date from day 63 after the first vaccine or placebo injection. General study points: Breadth measured for non-spike TCRs was similar across vaccine and placebo recipients.

Regarding this clone: Its specificity is not known.

Profiled with immunoSEQ multiplex PCR; TCRdb holds only in-frame clones, not every one. The sample has about 280,000 clones, around 87% seen once. Germline V CDR1 and CDR2: MNHNS, SASEGT. The CDR3 is made up of 19 amino acids. Unmatched junction bases numbered 18, after V lost 4 bases and J lost 4 bases. This clonotype was sampled from a person aged 18-65 years who received the Ad26.COV2.S COVID-19 vaccine or a placebo. J is TRBJ2-1 and V is TRBV6-1, with 8 bases fitting TRBD1. The sample was peripheral blood, taken in a trial of Ad26.COV2.S vaccine versus placebo. The CDR3 region is CASSATNFGQGRGYNEQFF. The CDR3 DNA is TGTGCCAGCAGTGCCACAAATTTTGGACAGGGCAGGGGGTACAATGAGCAGTTCTTC.